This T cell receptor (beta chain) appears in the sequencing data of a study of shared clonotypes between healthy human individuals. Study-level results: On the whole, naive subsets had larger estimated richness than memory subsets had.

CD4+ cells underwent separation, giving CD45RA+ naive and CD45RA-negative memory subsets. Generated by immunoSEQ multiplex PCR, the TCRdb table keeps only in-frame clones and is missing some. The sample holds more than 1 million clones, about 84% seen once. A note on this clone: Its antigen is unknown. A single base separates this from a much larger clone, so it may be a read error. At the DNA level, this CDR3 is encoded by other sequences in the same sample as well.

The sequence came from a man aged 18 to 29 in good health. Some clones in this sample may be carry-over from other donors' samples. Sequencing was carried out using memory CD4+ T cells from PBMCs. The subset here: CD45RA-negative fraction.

CDR3 coding DNA: TGTGCCAGCTCACCGGACAATGAGCAGTTCTTC. Translation gives CASSPDNEQFF. The rearrangement links TRBV18 to TRBJ2-1; D remains ambiguous. The V and J ends lost 3 bases and 5 bases respectively, with 2 bases between them. From germline, CDR1 is KGHSH and CDR2 LQKENI. The CDR3 is 11 amino acids.